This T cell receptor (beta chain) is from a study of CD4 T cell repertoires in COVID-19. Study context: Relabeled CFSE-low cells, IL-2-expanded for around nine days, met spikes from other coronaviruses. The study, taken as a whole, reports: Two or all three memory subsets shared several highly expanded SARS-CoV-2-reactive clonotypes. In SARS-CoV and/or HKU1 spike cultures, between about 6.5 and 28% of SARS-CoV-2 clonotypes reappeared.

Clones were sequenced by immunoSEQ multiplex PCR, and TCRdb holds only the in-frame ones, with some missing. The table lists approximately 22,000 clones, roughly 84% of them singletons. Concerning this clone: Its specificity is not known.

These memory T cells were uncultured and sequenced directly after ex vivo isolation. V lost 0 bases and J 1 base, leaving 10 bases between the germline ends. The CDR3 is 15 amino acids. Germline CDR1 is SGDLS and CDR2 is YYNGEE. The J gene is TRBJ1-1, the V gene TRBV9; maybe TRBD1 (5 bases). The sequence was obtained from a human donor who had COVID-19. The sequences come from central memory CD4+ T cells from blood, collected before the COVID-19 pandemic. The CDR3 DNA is TGTGCCAGCAGCGTAGGCGGCGGGGGGAACACTGAAGCTTTCTTT. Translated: CASSVGGGGNTEAFF.